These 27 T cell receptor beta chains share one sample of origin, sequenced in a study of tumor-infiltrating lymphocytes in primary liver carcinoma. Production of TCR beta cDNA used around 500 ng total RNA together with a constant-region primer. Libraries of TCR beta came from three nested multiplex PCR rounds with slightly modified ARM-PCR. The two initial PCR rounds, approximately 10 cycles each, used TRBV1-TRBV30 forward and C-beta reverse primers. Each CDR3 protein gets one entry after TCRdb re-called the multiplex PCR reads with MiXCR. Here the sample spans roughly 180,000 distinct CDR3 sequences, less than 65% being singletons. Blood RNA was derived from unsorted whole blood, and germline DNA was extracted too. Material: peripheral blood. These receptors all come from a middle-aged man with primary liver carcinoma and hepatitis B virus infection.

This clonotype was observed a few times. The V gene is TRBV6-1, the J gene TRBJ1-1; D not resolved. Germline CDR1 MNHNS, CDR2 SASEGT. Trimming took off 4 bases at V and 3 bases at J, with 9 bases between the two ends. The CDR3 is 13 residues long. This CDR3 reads CASSVRWDTEAFF. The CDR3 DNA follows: TGTGCCAGCAGTGTCCGGTGGGACACTGAAGCTTTCTTT.

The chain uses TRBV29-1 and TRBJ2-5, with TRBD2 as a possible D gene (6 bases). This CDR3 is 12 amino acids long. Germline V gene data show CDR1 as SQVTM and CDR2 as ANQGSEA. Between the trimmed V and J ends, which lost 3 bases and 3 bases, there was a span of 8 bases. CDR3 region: CSVEGLKETQYF. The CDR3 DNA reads TGCAGCGTTGAGGGACTTAAAGAGACCCAGTACTTC.

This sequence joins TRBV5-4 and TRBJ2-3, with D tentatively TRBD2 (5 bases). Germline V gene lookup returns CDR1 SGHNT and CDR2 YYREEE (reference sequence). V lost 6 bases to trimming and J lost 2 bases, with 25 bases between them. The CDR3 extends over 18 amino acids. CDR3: CASNPEGGLYLYTDTQYF. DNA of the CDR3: TGTGCCAGCAACCCAGAGGGCGGTTTGTACCTATACACAGATACGCAGTATTTT.

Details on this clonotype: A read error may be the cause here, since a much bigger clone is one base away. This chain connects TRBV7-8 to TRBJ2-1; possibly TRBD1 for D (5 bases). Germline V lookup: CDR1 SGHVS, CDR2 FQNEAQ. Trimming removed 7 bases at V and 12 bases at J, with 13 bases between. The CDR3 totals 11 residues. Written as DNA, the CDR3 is TGTGCCAGCACTCTTAGGGGTGGGCAGTTCTTC. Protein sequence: CASTLRGGQFF.

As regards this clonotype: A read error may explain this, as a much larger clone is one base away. The chain's CDR3 is CASSLGLYTGELFF. CDR3 in DNA: TGTGCCAGCAGCTTGGGACTCTACACCGGGGAGCTGTTTTTT. The chain combines TRBV11-2 with TRBJ2-2; possibly TRBD2 for D (6 bases). Trimming stripped 3 bases from V and 3 bases from J, with 8 bases between. The CDR3 extends over 14 amino acids. Germline CDR1 and CDR2: SGHAT and FQNNGV.

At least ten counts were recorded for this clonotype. In DNA form, the CDR3 reads TGCAGCGGGGGACAGGGAGGGCATGAAAAACTGTTTTTT. This codes for CSGGQGGHEKLFF. The V call is TRBV29-1, the J call TRBJ1-4; 9 bases line up with TRBD1. Germline assignment: CDR1 SQVTM and CDR2 ANQGSEA. The CDR3 loop spans 13 amino acids. V shed 7 bases, J shed 6 bases, and the junction held 6 bases outside the gene matches.

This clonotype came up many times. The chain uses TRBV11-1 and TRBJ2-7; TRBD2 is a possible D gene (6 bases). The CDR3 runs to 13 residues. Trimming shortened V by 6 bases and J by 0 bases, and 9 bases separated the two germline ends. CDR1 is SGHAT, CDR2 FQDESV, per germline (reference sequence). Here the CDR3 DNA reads TGTGCCAGCAGGTTGACTAGCTCCTACGAGCAGTACTTC. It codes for CASRLTSSYEQYF.

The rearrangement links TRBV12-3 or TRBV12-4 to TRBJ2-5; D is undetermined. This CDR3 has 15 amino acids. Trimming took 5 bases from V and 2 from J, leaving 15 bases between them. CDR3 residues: CASSPPRTYQETQYF. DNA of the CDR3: TGTGCCAGCAGTCCCCCACGGACGTATCAAGAGACCCAGTACTTC.

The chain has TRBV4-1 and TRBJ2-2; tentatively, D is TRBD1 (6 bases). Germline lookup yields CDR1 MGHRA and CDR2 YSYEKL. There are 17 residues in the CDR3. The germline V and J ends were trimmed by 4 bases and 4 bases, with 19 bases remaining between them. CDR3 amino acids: CASSLRPVGAGTGELFF. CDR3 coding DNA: TGCGCCAGCAGCCTTCGCCCTGTGGGGGCGGGCACCGGGGAGCTGTTTTTT.

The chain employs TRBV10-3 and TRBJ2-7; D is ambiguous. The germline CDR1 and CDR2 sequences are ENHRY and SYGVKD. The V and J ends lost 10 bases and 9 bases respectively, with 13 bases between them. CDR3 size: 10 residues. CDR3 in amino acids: CATREAGQYF. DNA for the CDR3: TGTGCCACCAGAGAGGCCGGGCAGTACTTC.

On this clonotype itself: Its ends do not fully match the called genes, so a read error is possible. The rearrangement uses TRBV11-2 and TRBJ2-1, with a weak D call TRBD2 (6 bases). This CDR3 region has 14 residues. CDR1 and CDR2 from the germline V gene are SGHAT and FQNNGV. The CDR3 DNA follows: TGTACCAGCAGCCCCTACGGGACTGCTAATGAGCAGTTCTTC. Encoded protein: CTSSPYGTANEQFF.

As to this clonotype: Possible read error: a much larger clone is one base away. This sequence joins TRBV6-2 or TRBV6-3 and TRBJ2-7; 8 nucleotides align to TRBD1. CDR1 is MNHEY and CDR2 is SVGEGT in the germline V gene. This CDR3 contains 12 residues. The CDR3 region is CVSKDRGYEQYF. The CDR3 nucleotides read TGTGTCAGCAAAGACAGGGGCTACGAGCAGTACTTC.

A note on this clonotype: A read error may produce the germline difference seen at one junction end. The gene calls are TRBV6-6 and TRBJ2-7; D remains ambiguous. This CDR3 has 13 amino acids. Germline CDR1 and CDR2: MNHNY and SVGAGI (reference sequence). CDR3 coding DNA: TGTACCAGCAGTACCTCCGGCACACCCAGGCAGTACTTC. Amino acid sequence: CTSSTSGTPRQYF.

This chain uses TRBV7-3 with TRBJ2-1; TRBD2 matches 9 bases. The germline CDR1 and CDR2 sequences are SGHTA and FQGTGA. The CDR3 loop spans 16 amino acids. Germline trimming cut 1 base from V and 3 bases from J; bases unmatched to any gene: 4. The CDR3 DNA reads TGTGCCAGCAGCTTAAGGGCTAGCGGGGTCTACAATGAGCAGTTCTTC. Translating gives CASSLRASGVYNEQFF.

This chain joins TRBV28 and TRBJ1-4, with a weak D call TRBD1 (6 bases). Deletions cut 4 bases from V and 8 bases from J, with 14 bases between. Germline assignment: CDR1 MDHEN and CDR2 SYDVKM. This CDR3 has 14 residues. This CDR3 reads CASSWTGAREKLFF. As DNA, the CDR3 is TGTGCCAGCAGTTGGACGGGGGCGCGCGAAAAACTGTTTTTT.

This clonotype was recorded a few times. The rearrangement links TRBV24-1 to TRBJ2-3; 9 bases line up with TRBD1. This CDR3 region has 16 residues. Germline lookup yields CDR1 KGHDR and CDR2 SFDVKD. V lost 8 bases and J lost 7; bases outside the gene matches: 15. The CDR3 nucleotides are TGTGCCACCACCCCCGGGGGGACAGGGTATGAAAATACGCAGTATTTT. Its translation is CATTPGGTGYENTQYF.

The DNA of the CDR3 is TGTGCCAGCAGCCATTTAGACAGGGGCAGCACAGATACGCAGTATTTT. Translated, it gives CASSHLDRGSTDTQYF. The J gene is TRBJ2-3, the V gene TRBV14, with TRBD1 matching over 8 bases. The CDR3 totals 16 residues. V was pared by 3 bases and J by 0 bases, with 5 bases of the junction left unmatched. Per the germline V gene, CDR1 is SGHDN and CDR2 is FVKESK.

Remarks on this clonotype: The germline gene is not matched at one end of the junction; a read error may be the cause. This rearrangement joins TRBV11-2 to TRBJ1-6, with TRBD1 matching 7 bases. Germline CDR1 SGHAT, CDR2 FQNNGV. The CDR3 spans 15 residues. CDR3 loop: CASRDRENYNSPLNF. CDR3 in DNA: TGTGCCAGCAGAGACAGGGAGAATTATAATTCACCCCTCAACTTT. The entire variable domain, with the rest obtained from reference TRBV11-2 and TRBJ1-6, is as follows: EAGVAQSPRYKIIEKRQSVAFWCNPISGHATLYWYQQILGQGPKLLIQFQNNGVVDDSQLPKDRFSAERLKGVDSTLKIQPAKLEDSAVYLCASRDRENYNSPLNFGNGTRLTVT.

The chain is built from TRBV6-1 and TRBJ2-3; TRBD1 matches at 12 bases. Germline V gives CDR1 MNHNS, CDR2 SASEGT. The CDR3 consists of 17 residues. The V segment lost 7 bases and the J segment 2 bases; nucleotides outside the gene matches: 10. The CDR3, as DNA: TGTGCCAGCAACTCTATGGGACAGGGGGCCTTCACAGATACGCAGTATTTT. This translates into CASNSMGQGAFTDTQYF.

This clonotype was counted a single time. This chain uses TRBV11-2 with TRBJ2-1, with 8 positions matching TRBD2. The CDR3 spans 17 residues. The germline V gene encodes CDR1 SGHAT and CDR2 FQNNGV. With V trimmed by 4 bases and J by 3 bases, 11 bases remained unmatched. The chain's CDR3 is CASSSGLTGGFYNEQFF. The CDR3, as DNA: TGTGCCAGCAGCTCCGGACTAACGGGGGGGTTCTACAATGAGCAGTTCTTC.

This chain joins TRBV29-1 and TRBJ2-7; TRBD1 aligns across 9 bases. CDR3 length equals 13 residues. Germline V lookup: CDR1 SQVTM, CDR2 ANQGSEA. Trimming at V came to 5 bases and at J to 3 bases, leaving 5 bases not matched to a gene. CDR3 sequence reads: CSVMYRGLYEQYF. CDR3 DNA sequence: TGCAGCGTTATGTACAGGGGGCTCTACGAGCAGTACTTC.

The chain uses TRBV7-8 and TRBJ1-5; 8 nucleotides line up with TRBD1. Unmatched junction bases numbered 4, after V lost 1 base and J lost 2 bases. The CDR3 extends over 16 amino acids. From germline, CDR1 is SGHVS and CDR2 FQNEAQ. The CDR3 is CASSLGQGRGNQPQHF. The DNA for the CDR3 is TGTGCCAGCAGCTTAGGACAGGGGAGGGGCAATCAGCCCCAGCATTTT.

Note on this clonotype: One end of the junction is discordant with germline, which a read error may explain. CDR3 bases: TGTCACAGCAGCTTAGCGGGAGAGCAGTTATTC. It translates to CHSSLAGEQLF. The V call is TRBV11-1, the J call TRBJ2-1; 9 bases line up with TRBD2. The CDR3 has 11 residues. CDR1 and CDR2 (germline): SGHAT, FQDESV (reference sequence).

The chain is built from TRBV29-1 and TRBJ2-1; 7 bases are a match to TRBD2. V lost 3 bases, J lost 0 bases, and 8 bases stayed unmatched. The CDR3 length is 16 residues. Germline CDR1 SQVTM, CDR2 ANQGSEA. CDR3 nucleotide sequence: TGCAGCGTTGATAGTAGCGGGTTAAGCTCCTACAATGAGCAGTTCTTC. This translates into CSVDSSGLSSYNEQFF.

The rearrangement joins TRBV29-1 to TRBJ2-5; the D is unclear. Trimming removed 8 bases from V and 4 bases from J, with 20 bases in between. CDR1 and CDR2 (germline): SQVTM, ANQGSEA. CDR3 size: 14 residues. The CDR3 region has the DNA TGCAGCCCCGGATGCGACGGGTGGGTAGAGACCCAGTACTTC. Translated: CSPGCDGWVETQYF.

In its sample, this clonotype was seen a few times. CDR3 sequence reads: CASSSPSSIANYGYTF. Here the CDR3 DNA reads TGTGCCAGCAGCTCCCCTTCCTCCATAGCTAACTATGGCTACACCTTC. The chain is built from TRBV6-5 and TRBJ1-2; D is uncertain. Per germline, CDR1 MNHEY and CDR2 SVGAGI. Trimming removed 6 bases from V and 0 bases from J, with 17 bases in between. CDR3 length: 16 amino acids.

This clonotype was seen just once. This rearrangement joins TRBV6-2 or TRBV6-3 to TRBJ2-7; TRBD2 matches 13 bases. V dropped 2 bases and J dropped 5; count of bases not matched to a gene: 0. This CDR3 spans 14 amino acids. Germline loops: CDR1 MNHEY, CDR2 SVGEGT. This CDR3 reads CASSYGTSGNEQYF. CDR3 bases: TGTGCCAGCAGTTACGGGACTAGCGGGAACGAGCAGTACTTC.